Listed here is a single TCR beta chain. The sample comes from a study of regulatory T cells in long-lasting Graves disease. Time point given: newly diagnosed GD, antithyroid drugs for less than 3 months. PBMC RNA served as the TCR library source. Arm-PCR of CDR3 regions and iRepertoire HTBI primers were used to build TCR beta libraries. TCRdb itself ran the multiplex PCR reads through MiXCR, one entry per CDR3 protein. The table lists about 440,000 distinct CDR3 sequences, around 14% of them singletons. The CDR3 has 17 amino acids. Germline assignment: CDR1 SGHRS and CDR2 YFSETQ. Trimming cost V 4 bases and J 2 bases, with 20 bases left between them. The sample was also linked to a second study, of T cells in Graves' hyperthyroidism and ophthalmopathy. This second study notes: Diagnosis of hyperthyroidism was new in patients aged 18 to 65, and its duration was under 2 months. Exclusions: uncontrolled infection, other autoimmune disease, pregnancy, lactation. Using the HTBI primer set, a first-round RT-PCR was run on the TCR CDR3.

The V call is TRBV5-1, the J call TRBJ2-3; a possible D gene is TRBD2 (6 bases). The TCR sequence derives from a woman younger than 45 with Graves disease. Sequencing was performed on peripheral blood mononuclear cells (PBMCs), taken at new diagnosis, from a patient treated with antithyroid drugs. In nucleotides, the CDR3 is TGCGCCAGCAGCCCGGAACCCGGGGACTCGTACACAGATACGCAGTATTTT. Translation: CASSPEPGDSYTDTQYF.